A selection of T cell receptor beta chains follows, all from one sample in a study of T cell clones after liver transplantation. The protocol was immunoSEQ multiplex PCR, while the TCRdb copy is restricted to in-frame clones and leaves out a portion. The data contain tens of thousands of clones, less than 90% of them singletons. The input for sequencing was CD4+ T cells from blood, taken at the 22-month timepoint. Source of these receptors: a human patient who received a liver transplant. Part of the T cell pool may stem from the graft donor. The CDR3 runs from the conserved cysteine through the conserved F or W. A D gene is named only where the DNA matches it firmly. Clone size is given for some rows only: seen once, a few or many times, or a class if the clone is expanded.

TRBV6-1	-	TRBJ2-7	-	TGTGCCAGCATTGGGGGGCTCAGCTCCTACGAGCAGTACTTC	CASIGGLSSYEQYF
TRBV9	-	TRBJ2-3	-	TGTGCCAGCAGCGTAGCTAGCTCTGACACAGATACGCAGTATTTT	CASSVASSDTDTQYF
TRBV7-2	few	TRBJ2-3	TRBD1	TGTGCCAGCAGCTCCAGCTCCGGGACAGGGGCAGATACGCAGTATTTT	CASSSSSGTGADTQYF
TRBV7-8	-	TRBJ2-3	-	TGTGCCAGCAGCTTAAGGCAGGGAGCAGATACGCAGTATTTT	CASSLRQGADTQYF
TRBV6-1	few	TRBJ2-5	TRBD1	TGTGCCAGCAGTGAAGGTGGAAGGGACAGGGGTGTAGAGACCCAGTACTTC	CASSEGGRDRGVETQYF
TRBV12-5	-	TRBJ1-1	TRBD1	TGTGCTAGTGGTCCTGGACAGGTGGCTTTTGCTTCTGAAGCTTTCTTT	CASGPGQVAFASEAFF
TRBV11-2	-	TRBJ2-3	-	TGTGCCAGCAGGCGTAGCGGAGCGGTTAGGGCAGATACGCAGTATTTT	CASRRSGAVRADTQYF
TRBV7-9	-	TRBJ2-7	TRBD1	TGTGCCAGCAGCTTCGACAGGGTAAGGTACGAGCAGTACTTC	CASSFDRVRYEQYF
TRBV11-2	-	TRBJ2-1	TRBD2	TGTGCCAGCAGTCCCCCCTTAGGACGATCCGCGGGAGGCTACAATGAGCAGTTCTTC	CASSPPLGRSAGGYNEQFF
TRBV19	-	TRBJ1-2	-	TGTGCCAGTAGTATATTGGAAGACAACTATGGCTACACCTTC	CASSILEDNYGYTF
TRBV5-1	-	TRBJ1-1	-	TGCGCCAGCAGCTCCCGAAATTGGGCTGAAGCTTTCTTT	CASSSRNWAEAFF
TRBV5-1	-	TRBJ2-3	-	TGCGCCAGCAGCTTGGTACTAGACACCGATACGCAGTATTTT	CASSLVLDTDTQYF
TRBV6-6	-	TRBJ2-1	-	TGTGCCAGCAGCGCTTTTAGGGGTGAGCAGTTCTTC	CASSAFRGEQFF
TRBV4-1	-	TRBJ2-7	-	TGCGCCAGCAGCCAAGAGAGGACCTCCGACTACGAGCAGTACTTC	CASSQERTSDYEQYF
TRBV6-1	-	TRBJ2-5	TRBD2	TGTGCCAGCAGTCCCAAGCGGGGGGTCCAAGAGACCCAGTACTTC	CASSPKRGVQETQYF
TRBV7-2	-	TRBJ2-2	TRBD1	TGTGCCAGCAGCTTAGCCGGGACAGGGGTACCCGGGGAGCTGTTTTTT	CASSLAGTGVPGELFF
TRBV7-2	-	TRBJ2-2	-	TGTGCCAGCAGAGGTGGGGGTTTTGTGGACACCGGGGAGCTGTTTTTT	CASRGGGFVDTGELFF
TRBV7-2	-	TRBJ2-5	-	TGTGCCAGCAGCATTGAAGAGACCCAGTACTTC	CASSIEETQYF
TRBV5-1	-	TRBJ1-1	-	TGCGCCAGCAGCTTTGGATACGGGGGAGGCACTGAAGCTTTCTTT	CASSFGYGGGTEAFF
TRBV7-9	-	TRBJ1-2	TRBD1	TGTGCCAGCAGCCCTGGGACAGCCAACGCTAACTATGGCTACACCTTC	CASSPGTANANYGYTF
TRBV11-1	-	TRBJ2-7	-	TGTGCCAGCAGCTTAGCCCGGTACTCCTACGAGCAGTACTTC	CASSLARYSYEQYF
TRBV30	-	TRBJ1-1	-	TGTGCCTGGAGTGTACAGGTGAACACTGAAGCTTTCTTT	CAWSVQVNTEAFF
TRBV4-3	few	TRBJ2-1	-	TGCGCCAGCAGCCAAGACGTCATGGGATTTGGCTCCTACAATGAGCAGTTCTTC	CASSQDVMGFGSYNEQFF
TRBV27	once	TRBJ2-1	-	TGTGCCAGCAGTCTCGCGGGGCGCGCATTGCAGGCCCCAGGGTACAATGAGCAGTTCTTC	CASSLAGRALQAPGYNEQFF
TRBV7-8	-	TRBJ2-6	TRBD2	TGTGCCAGCGCCTTTGGCGGGGGTCAGTTACGCTCTGGGGCCAACGTCCTGACTTTC	CASAFGGGQLRSGANVLTF
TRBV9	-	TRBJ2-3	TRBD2	TGTGCCAGCAGCGTAGCTGCGGGAGGGAAAGATACGCAGTATTTT	CASSVAAGGKDTQYF
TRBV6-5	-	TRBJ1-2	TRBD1	TGTGCCATCGGGAGGACAGGTCGGGGCTACACCTTC	CAIGRTGRGYTF
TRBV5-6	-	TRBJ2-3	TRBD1	TGTGCCAGCAGCTTGCCAGGGGGCCCAGATACGCAGTATTTT	CASSLPGGPDTQYF
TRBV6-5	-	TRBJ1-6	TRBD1	TGTGCCAGCAGCAGGACAGGGGGCGACTCACCCCTCCACTTT	CASSRTGGDSPLHF
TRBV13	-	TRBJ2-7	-	TGTGCCAGCAGCTTTCGATACGAGCAGTACTTC	CASSFRYEQYF
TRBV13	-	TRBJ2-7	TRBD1	TGTGCCAGCAGCTTAGGCGGACAGGGAATATCCTACGAGCAGTACTTC	CASSLGGQGISYEQYF
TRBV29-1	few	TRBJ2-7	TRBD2	TGCAGCGTTCTCCAACTAGCGGGGGCCACCTACGAGCAGTACTTC	CSVLQLAGATYEQYF
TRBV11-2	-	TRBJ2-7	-	TGTGCCAGCAGCTTAGTCATTGGCCGCGAGCAGTACTTC	CASSLVIGREQYF
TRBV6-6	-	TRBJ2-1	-	TGTGCCAGCAGATGGGTTGGCAAGAACAATGAGCAGTTCTTC	CASRWVGKNNEQFF
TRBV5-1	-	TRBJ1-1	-	TGCGCCAGCAGCTCAAAGGGAGACACTGAAGCTTTCTTT	CASSSKGDTEAFF
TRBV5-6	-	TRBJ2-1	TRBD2	TGTGCCAGCAGCTTTTGGGTAGCGGGATCCCCGGTGAATGAGCAGTTCTTC	CASSFWVAGSPVNEQFF
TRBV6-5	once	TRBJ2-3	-	TGTGCCAGCAGTTCGACGGGAAAAGATACGCAGTATTTT	CASSSTGKDTQYF
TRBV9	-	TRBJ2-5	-	TGTGCCAGCAGCAATACCGGGGGATACCAAGAGACCCAGTACTTC	CASSNTGGYQETQYF
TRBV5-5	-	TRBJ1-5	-	TGTGCCAGCAGCTTGGAAGGTCGAGGAGATCAGCCCCAGCATTTT	CASSLEGRGDQPQHF
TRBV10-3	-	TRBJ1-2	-	TGTGCCATCAAGTCTAACGATAACTATGGCTACACCTTC	CAIKSNDNYGYTF
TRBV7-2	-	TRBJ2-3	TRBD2	TGTGCCAGCAGCGGTGCGGGAGCTGCAGATACGCAGTATTTT	CASSGAGAADTQYF
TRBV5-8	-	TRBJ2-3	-	TGTGCCAGCAGCTTGGCCACAGGGTGGACAGATACGCAGTATTTT	CASSLATGWTDTQYF
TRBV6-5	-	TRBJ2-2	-	TGTGCCAGCAGTTGGGGCGGGGAGCTGTTTTTT	CASSWGGELFF
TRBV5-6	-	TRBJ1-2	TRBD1	TGTGCCAGCAGCCGGGACAGGGGGGCCACTAACTATGGCTACACCTTC	CASSRDRGATNYGYTF
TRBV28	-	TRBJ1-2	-	TGTGCCAGCAGTTTCAGGGGTGGGTATGGCTACACCTTC	CASSFRGGYGYTF
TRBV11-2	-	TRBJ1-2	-	TGTGCCAGCAGCTTAGAAAGCTATGGCTACACCTTC	CASSLESYGYTF
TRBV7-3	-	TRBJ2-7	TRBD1	TGTGCCAGCAGCTTAGGGACAGGGGGCTCCTACGAGCAGTACTTC	CASSLGTGGSYEQYF
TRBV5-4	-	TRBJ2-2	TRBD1	TGTGCCAGCAGGGACAGGGGGTCACGGACCGGGGAGCTGTTTTTT	CASRDRGSRTGELFF
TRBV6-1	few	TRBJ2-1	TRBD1	TGTGCCAGCAGTAAAGACAGGGGAATATACAATGAGCAGTTCTTC	CASSKDRGIYNEQFF
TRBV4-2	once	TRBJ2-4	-	TGTGCCAGCAGCCAAGATAATAGAGCATCAGATGTCATTCAGTACTTC	CASSQDNRASDVIQYF
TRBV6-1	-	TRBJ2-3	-	TGTGCCAGCAGTGAAGGCGGACTTAACACAGATACGCAGTATTTT	CASSEGGLNTDTQYF
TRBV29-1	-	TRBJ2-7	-	TGCAGCGTAAATACAGGGAGGCGCGAGCAGTACTTC	CSVNTGRREQYF
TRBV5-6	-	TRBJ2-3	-	TGTGCCAGCAGCTTGGCCATTCAGGGCAACACAGATACGCAGTATTTT	CASSLAIQGNTDTQYF
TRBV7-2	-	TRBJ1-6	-	TGTGCCAGCAGCTCCTCGCAGGGGACTAGATCACCCCTCCACTTT	CASSSSQGTRSPLHF
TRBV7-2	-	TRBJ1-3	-	TGTGCCAGCAGGGGGGATGCTGGAAACACCATATATTTT	CASRGDAGNTIYF
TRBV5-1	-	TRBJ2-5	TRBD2	TGCGCCAGCAGCTTTATAGCGGGGGAAGAGACCCAGTACTTC	CASSFIAGEETQYF
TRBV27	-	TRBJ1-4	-	TGTGCCAGCAGTTTCGTCGGAGAGAATGAAAAACTGTTTTTT	CASSFVGENEKLFF